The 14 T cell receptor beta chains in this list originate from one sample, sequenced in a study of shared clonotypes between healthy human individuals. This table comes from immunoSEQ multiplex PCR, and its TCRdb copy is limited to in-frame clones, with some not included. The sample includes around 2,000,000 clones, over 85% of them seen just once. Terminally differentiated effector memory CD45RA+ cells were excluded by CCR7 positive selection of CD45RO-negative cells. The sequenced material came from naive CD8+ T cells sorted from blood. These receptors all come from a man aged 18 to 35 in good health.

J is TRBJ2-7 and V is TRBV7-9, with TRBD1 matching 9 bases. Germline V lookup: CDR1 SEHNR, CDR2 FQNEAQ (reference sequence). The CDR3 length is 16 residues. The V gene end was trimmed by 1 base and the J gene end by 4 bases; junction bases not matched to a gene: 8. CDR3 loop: CASSLVQGTGTYEQYF. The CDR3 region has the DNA TGTGCCAGCAGCTTAGTACAAGGGACAGGGACTTACGAGCAGTACTTC.

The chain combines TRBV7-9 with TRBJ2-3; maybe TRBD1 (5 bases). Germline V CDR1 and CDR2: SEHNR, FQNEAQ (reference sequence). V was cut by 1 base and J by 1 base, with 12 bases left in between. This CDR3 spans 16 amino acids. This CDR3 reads CASSLGSSGRTDTQYF. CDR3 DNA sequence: TGTGCCAGCAGCTTAGGGTCCTCAGGGCGCACAGATACGCAGTATTTT.

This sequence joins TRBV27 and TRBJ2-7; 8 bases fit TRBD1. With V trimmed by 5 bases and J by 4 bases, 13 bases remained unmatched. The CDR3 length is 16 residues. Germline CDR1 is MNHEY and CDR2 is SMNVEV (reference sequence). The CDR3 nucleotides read TGTGCCAGCAGTCCCTCGACAGGGGCCCGGGCGTACGAGCAGTACTTC. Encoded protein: CASSPSTGARAYEQYF.

CDR3 sequence (DNA): TGTGCCAGCAGCTCACTAACTATGTCGGGCACAGATACGCAGTATTTT. Translating it yields CASSSLTMSGTDTQYF. The V gene is TRBV5-4, the J gene TRBJ2-3; no definite D call. V lost 3 bases and J lost 1, with 15 bases in between. CDR3 length: 16 residues. Germline loops: CDR1 SGHNT, CDR2 YYREEE (reference sequence).

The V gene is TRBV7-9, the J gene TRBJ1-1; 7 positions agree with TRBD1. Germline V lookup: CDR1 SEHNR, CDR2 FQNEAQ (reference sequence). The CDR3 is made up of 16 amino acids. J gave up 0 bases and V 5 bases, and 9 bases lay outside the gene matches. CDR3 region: CASSPRGTEMNTEAFF. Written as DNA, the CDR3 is TGTGCCAGCAGCCCCCGGGGGACAGAAATGAACACTGAAGCTTTCTTT.

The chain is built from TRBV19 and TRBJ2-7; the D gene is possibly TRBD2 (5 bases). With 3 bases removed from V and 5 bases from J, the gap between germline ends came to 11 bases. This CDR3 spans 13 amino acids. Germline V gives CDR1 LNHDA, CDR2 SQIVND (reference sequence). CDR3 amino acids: CASSMLAGDEQYF. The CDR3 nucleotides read TGTGCCAGTAGTATGCTCGCCGGGGACGAGCAGTACTTC.

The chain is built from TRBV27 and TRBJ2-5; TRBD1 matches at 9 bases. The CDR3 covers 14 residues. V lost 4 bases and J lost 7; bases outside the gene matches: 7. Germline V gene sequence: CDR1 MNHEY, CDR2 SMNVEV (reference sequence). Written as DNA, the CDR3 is TGTGCCAGCAGTTCCACAGGGGGCAGTGGGACCCAGTACTTC. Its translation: CASSSTGGSGTQYF.

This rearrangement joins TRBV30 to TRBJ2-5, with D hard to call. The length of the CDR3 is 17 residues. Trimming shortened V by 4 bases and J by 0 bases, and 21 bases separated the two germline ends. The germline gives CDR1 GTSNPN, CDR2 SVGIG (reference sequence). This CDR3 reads CAWIRGRASRYQETQYF. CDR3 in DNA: TGTGCCTGGATCCGAGGTCGGGCGTCCCGGTACCAAGAGACCCAGTACTTC.

DNA of the CDR3: TGTGCCAGCAACGTAATTAGGACGGAGACAGGGCCGAGGACTGAAGCTTTCTTT. It yields the protein CASNVIRTETGPRTEAFF. J is TRBJ1-1 and V is TRBV21-1; TRBD1 is taken as the D call from the table, unchecked against the DNA. TRBV21-1 is a pseudogene. The CDR3 is 18 residues long.

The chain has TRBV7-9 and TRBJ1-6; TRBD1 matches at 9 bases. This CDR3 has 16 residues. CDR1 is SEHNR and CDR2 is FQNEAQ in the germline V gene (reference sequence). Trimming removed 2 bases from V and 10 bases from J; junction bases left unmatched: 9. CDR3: CASSLSWDRVGSPLHF. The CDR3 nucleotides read TGTGCCAGCAGCTTATCCTGGGACAGGGTTGGATCACCCCTCCACTTT.

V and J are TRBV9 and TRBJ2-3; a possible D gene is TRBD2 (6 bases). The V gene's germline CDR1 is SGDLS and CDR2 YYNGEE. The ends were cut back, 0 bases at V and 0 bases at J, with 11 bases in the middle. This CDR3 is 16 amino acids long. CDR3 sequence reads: CASSVGQTRSTDTQYF. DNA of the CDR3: TGTGCCAGCAGCGTAGGACAGACTAGGAGCACAGATACGCAGTATTTT.

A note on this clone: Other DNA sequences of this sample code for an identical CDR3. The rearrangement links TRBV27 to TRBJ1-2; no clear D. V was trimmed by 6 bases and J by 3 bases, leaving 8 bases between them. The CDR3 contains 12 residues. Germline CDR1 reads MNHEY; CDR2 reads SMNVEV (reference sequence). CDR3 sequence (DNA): TGTGCCAGCAGGGGTGGGTACTATGGCTACACCTTC. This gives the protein CASRGGYYGYTF.

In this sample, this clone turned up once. The CDR3 reads CASSLGGIGYNEQFF. The DNA for the CDR3 is TGTGCCAGCAGCTTGGGCGGGATAGGTTACAATGAGCAGTTCTTC. This chain joins TRBV5-6 and TRBJ2-1, with D maybe TRBD2 (6 bases). The CDR3 is 15 residues long. V was clipped by 0 bases and J by 4 bases, with 11 bases between them. CDR1 and CDR2 from the germline V gene are SGHDT and YYEEEE.

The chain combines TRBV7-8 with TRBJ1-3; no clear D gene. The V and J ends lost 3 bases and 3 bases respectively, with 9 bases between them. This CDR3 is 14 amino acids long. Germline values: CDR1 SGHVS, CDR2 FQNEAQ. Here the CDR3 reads CASSLSVGGNTIYF. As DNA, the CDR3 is TGTGCCAGCAGCTTGTCCGTCGGTGGAAACACCATATATTTT.